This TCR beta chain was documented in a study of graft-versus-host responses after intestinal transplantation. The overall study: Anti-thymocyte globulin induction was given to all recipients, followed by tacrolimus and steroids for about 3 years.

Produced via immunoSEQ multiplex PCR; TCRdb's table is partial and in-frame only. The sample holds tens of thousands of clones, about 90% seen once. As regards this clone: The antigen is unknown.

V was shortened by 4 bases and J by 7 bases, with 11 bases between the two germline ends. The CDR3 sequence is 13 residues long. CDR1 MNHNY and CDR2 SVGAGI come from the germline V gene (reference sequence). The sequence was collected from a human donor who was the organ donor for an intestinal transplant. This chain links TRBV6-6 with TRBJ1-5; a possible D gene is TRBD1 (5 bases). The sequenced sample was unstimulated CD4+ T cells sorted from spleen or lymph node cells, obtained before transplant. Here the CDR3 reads CASSFQGWQPQHF. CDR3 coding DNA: TGTGCCAGCAGTTTTCAGGGATGGCAGCCCCAGCATTTT.